Described below is a single T cell receptor beta chain sequence and its context. Participants reported their clinical history, and cohort assignment relied on those reports. This entry belongs to a study of blood T cell repertoires in COVID-19. Whole-study context: The origin of the acute and convalescent COVID-19 samples was the United States, Italy and Spain.

This CDR3 is built from 15 residues. The ends lost 3 bases at V and 7 bases at J; junction bases unmatched: 6. Germline V gene lookup returns CDR1 SGHTA and CDR2 FQGNSA. In the authors' methods: Counts of nucleated cells, estimated from reference gene primer amplification, were obtained. The assay was immunoSEQ multiplex PCR, and TCRdb's table has in-frame clones only and misses some. V, J and clone size reflect that table, while D and trimming were determined from the DNA. The repertoire includes roughly 250,000 clones, approximately 90% of them detected once, and roughly 2.1% sits in the top ten. Sequenced: PBMCs or T cells enriched from blood (not recorded which). The chain recombines TRBV7-2 with TRBJ1-6, with 7 positions matching TRBD1. The sequence was collected from a woman in her forties with acute COVID-19. CDR3 nucleotide sequence: TGTGCCAGCAGCTTCACGGGACAGCTGAATTCACCCCTCCACTTT. It yields the protein CASSFTGQLNSPLHF.